The entry that follows covers one T cell receptor beta chain sequence. Its antigen remains unknown. The CDR3 loop spans 13 amino acids. CDR1 and CDR2 (germline): GTSNPN, SVGIG (reference sequence). V trimming: 3 bases; J trimming: 12 bases; junction bases outside the gene matches: 11. Sequencing targeted expressed TCRB transcripts, as all isolated RNA had been reverse transcribed. Clones were read by immunoSEQ multiplex PCR, and TCRdb kept only the in-frame ones, dropping some. Counted here are around 160,000 clones, under 60% occurring once; the ten biggest clones make up under 0.5%. This sample was included in a study of beta chain features in type 1 diabetes. On average, the one heparinised blood draw given by each donor was approximately 120 mL. Points from the study as a whole: Shortening of TCRB CDR3s, moderate but significant, appeared in all four CD4+ subsets of Type 1 diabetes patients.

The chain employs TRBV30 and TRBJ1-1; 9 positions match TRBD1. Sequenced input: Tregs from blood. The sequence derives from a man younger than 30 in good health. The CDR3 spells CAWRGDRASGTFF. Written as DNA, the CDR3 is TGTGCCTGGAGAGGGGACAGGGCTAGTGGGACTTTCTTT. Drawing the rest from reference TRBV30 and TRBJ1-1, the complete variable domain is SQTIHQWPATLVQPVGSPLSLECTVEGTSNPNLYWYRQAAGRGLQLLFYSVGIGQISSEVPQNLSASRPQDRQFILSSKKLLLSDSGFYLCAWRGDRASGTFFGQGTRLTVV.